The subject of this entry is one T cell receptor beta chain. Libraries were prepared by immunoSEQ multiplex PCR; TCRdb keeps only in-frame clonotypes and omits some of them. Of some 46,000 clones listed, 75% to 85% are singletons. The data were obtained in a study of PD-L1 blockade in urothelial cancer. Study overall: Bladder-origin urothelial cancer in males covered about nine tenths of the roughly 30 patients. Previous chemotherapy exposure amounted to 0 to 3 regimens for patients. Blood analysis occurred 3 weeks (second dose) and 6 weeks after treatment start.

The CDR3 has 15 residues. From germline, CDR1 is SGHTA and CDR2 FQGNSA. The junction had 9 bases not matched to a gene; V was cut back by 4 bases and J by 7 bases. Time point of the sample: pretreatment peripheral blood. Patient sample counts ranged from 1 to 8, pretreatment and on-treatment. The source was PBMCs, collected around atezolizumab (anti-PD-L1) treatment. This sequence originates from a man in his 60s with urothelial cancer. The V call is TRBV7-2, the J call TRBJ1-5; 8 bases fit TRBD1. CDR3 in amino acids: CASSSQTGVNQPQHF. CDR3 bases: TGTGCCAGCAGCTCCCAGACAGGGGTGAACCAGCCCCAGCATTTT.